This T cell receptor (beta chain) appears in the sequencing data of a study of chemoradiotherapy in HPV16-positive cancers. Profiling relied on immunoSEQ multiplex PCR, and the TCRdb table lists in-frame clones only, not all of them. The data hold approximately 27,000 clones, with roughly 84% observed a single time. The junction had 7 bases not matched to a gene; V was cut back by 6 bases and J by 5 bases. Germline V lookup: CDR1 MNHEY, CDR2 SMNVEV (reference sequence). This CDR3 is 14 amino acids long. The chain uses TRBV27 and TRBJ2-1; 7 bases map to TRBD1. This clonotype originated in a human donor with HPV-associated anogenital cancer. The sample was blood, taken from a patient who underwent chemoradiotherapy. The CDR3 DNA sequence: TGTGCCAGCAGGTGGACAGGAGACAACAATGAGCAGTTCTTC. It is translated as CASRWTGDNNEQFF.